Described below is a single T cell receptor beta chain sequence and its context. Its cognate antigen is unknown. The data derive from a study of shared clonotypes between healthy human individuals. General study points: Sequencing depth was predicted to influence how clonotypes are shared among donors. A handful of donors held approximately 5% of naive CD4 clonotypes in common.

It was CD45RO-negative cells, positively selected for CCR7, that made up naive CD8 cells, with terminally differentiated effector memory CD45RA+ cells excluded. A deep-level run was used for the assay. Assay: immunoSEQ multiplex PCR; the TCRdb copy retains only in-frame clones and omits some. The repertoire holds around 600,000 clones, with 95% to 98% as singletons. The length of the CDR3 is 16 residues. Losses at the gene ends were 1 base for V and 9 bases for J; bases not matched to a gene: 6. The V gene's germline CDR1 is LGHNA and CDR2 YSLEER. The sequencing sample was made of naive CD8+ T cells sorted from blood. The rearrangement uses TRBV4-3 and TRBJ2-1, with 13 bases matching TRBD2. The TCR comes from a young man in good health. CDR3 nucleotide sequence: TGCGCCAGCAGCCAAGGGACTAGCGGGAGATTGGTTGAGCAGTTCTTC. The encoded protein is CASSQGTSGRLVEQFF.